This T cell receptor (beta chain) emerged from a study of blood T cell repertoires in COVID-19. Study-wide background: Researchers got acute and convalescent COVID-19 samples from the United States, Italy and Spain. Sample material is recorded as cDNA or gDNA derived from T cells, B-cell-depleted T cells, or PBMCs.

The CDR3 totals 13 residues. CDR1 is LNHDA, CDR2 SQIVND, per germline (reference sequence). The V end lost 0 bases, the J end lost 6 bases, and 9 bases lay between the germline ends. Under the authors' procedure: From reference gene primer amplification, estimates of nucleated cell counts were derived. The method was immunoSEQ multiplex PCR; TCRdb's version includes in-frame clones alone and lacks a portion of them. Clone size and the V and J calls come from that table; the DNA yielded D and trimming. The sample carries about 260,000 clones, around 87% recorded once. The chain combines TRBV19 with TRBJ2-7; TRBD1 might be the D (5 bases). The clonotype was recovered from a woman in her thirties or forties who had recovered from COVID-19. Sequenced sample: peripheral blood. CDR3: CASSIEGQREQYF. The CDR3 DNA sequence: TGTGCCAGTAGTATAGAGGGGCAGCGCGAGCAGTACTTC.